Presented here are 24 T cell receptor beta chains from one specimen sequenced in a study of Ad26.COV2.S vaccination and SARS-CoV-2 variants. Assay used: immunoSEQ multiplex PCR; TCRdb lists only in-frame clones, some missing. The profile shows 430,000 or so clones, 89% of them singletons. Treatment described: roughly 18 received Ad26.COV2.S at low or high dose, single or two shots; about 5 received placebo; per-sample allocation not given. The study sampled participants on day 63 after the first vaccine or placebo injection. The sequencing here drew on peripheral blood, taken in a trial of Ad26.COV2.S vaccine versus placebo. The origin of the receptors is a person aged 18 to 65 who received the Ad26.COV2.S COVID-19 vaccine or a placebo.

Of note for this clone: The sample contains more than one DNA sequence encoding this CDR3. The J gene is TRBJ1-5, the V gene TRBV6-5; D might be TRBD1 (5 bases). The CDR3 has 13 residues. V lost 0 bases, J lost 7 bases, and 7 bases lay in between. Germline CDR1 and CDR2: MNHEY and SVGAGI. The CDR3 loop is CASSYSRGQPQHF. CDR3 coding DNA: TGTGCCAGCAGTTACTCGAGGGGCCAGCCCCAGCATTTT.

CDR3 nucleotides: TGTGCCAGCCTGGGGGGACAACTTAATGAAAAACTGTTTTTT. Translation gives CASLGGQLNEKLFF. V gene TRBV19 combines with J gene TRBJ1-4; D might be TRBD1 (6 bases). With 9 bases removed from V and 4 bases from J, the gap between germline ends came to 15 bases. There are 14 residues in the CDR3. From germline, CDR1 is LNHDA and CDR2 SQIVND (reference sequence). The variable domain in full, with the rest retrieved from reference TRBV19 and TRBJ1-4, is DGGITQSPKYLFRKEGQNVTLSCEQNLNHDAMYWYRQDPGQGLRLIYYSQIVNDFQKGDIAEGYSVSREKKESFPLTVTSAQKNPTAFYLCASLGGQLNEKLFFGSGTQLSVL.

The chain is built from TRBV7-3 and TRBJ2-1, with 8 bases aligning to TRBD2. This CDR3 contains 15 residues. Trimming cost V 3 bases and J 1 base; bases outside gene matches: 2. Germline-derived CDR1 and CDR2 are SGHTA and FQGTGA. CDR3 region: CASSFAGGSYNEQFF. As DNA, the CDR3 is TGTGCCAGCAGCTTTGCGGGAGGTTCCTACAATGAGCAGTTCTTC. Filled out from reference TRBV7-3 and TRBJ2-1, the complete variable domain reads GAGVSQTPSNKVTEKGKYVELRCDPISGHTALYWYRQSLGQGPEFLIYFQGTGAADDSGLPNDRFFAVRPEGSVSTLKIQRTERGDSAVYLCASSFAGGSYNEQFFGPGTRLTVL.

The rearrangement joins TRBV24-1 to TRBJ2-1; TRBD1 matches at 8 bases. The germline CDR1 and CDR2 sequences are KGHDR and SFDVKD. The CDR3 consists of 16 residues. V trimming: 5 bases; J trimming: 13 bases; junction bases outside the gene matches: 18. As DNA, the CDR3 is TGTGCCACCAGTGCGCGGGGAAACTCCAGGGGGCGCTTCCAGTTCTTC. This gives the protein CATSARGNSRGRFQFF.

The J gene is TRBJ1-4, the V gene TRBV19; D gene ambiguous. The germline V gene has CDR1 LNHDA and CDR2 SQIVND (reference sequence). This CDR3 spans 16 amino acids. V gave up 6 bases and J gave up 0 bases, with 14 bases separating them. The CDR3 DNA sequence: TGTGCCAGTAGCCTGAGACGGATTGCAACTAATGAAAAACTGTTTTTT. It yields the protein CASSLRRIATNEKLFF.

J is TRBJ1-5 and V is TRBV24-1; no clear D gene. With 2 bases removed from V and 6 bases from J, the gap between germline ends came to 10 bases. CDR3 size: 14 residues. CDR1 and CDR2 (germline): KGHDR, SFDVKD. Here the CDR3 reads CATSDYSRGQPQHF. The CDR3 nucleotides are TGTGCCACCAGTGATTACTCCCGGGGTCAGCCCCAGCATTTT.

The rearrangement links TRBV28 to TRBJ1-6, with unresolved D. V was shortened by 2 bases and J by 9 bases, with 17 bases between the two germline ends. Looked up from germline, CDR1 is MDHEN and CDR2 is SYDVKM. The CDR3 runs 16 residues. The CDR3 protein is CASSLLGLVTSSPLHF. The CDR3 DNA sequence: TGTGCCAGCAGTTTACTAGGGCTCGTTACGTCTTCACCCCTCCACTTT.

This chain uses TRBV6-5 with TRBJ1-1; D perhaps matches TRBD1 (5 bases). Germline assignment: CDR1 MNHEY and CDR2 SVGAGI. CDR3 size: 13 residues. V shed 7 bases and J shed 1 base, with 10 bases lying between them. CDR3 sequence (DNA): TGTGCCAGCACCGGACAAAGGAACACTGAAGCTTTCTTT. Protein sequence: CASTGQRNTEAFF.

The rearrangement joins TRBV7-8 to TRBJ1-5; a weak D match, TRBD1 (5 bases). V was clipped by 5 bases and J by 6 bases, with 20 bases between them. CDR3 length equals 16 residues. Germline V gene data show CDR1 as SGHVS and CDR2 as FQNEAQ. CDR3 protein: CASSRGARAVSQPQHF. For the CDR3, the DNA is TGTGCCAGCAGCCGAGGAGCCAGGGCCGTTTCTCAGCCCCAGCATTTT.

The chain has TRBV28 and TRBJ2-3; D is tentatively TRBD1 or TRBD2 (5 bases each). The V end was cut by 7 bases, the J end by 2 bases, with 19 bases between. Germline V gene data show CDR1 as MDHEN and CDR2 as SYDVKM. CDR3 size: 16 residues. The CDR3 DNA follows: TGTGCCAGCAATAAATGGGGCTCCGGACTCACAGATACGCAGTATTTT. Its protein product is CASNKWGSGLTDTQYF.

This clone was seen once. The gene calls are TRBV9 and TRBJ2-5; a weak D match, TRBD2 (6 bases). The CDR3 totals 14 residues. Germline values: CDR1 SGDLS, CDR2 YYNGEE. Trimming took 3 bases from V and 0 from J, leaving 9 bases between them. The CDR3 sequence is CASSGDLYQETQYF. CDR3 bases: TGTGCCAGCAGCGGGGACTTGTACCAAGAGACCCAGTACTTC.

The gene calls are TRBV3-1 (or the pseudogene TRBV3-2) and TRBJ2-2; D may be TRBD1 or TRBD2 (5 bases each). V lost 3 bases, J lost 3 bases, and 8 bases lay in between. The CDR3 is 14 residues long. Germline CDR1 LGHDT, CDR2 YNNKEL (reference sequence). The CDR3: CASSQRGDTGELFF. CDR3 bases: TGTGCCAGCAGCCAGCGAGGGGACACCGGGGAGCTGTTTTTT.

The chain carries TRBV28 and TRBJ1-5, with D possibly TRBD1 on 6 matching bases. V was cut by 2 bases and J by 6 bases, with 23 bases left in between. CDR3 length: 18 amino acids. CDR1 is MDHEN, CDR2 SYDVKM, per germline. Here the CDR3 reads CASSLLGGRGLAGQPQHF. CDR3 nucleotide sequence: TGTGCCAGCAGTTTACTGGGGGGGCGGGGACTTGCTGGTCAGCCCCAGCATTTT.

The chain carries TRBV27 and TRBJ1-2, with 10 bases aligning to TRBD1. Trimming removed 6 bases from V and 4 bases from J; junction bases left unmatched: 8. This CDR3 contains 15 residues. CDR1 MNHEY and CDR2 SMNVEV come from the germline V gene (reference sequence). The CDR3 bases are TGTGCCAGCAGATATACGACAGGGGGCGGCTATGGCTACACCTTC. This encodes CASRYTTGGGYGYTF.

On this clone: The sample holds other DNA sequences that translate to the same CDR3. This chain connects TRBV4-3 to TRBJ1-2; the D is unclear. Trimming took 0 bases from V and 4 from J, leaving 6 bases between them. The CDR3 is 13 residues long. Per germline, CDR1 LGHNA and CDR2 YSLEER. The CDR3 here is CASSQDGGYGYTF. The DNA for the CDR3 is TGCGCCAGCAGCCAAGATGGTGGCTATGGCTACACCTTC.

J is TRBJ2-7 and V is TRBV4-1; D is uncertain. This CDR3 is built from 16 residues. CDR1 and CDR2 (germline): MGHRA, YSYEKL. Between the trimmed V and J ends, which lost 3 bases and 4 bases, there was a span of 19 bases. This CDR3 reads CASSQVLGRRLYEQYF. As DNA, the CDR3 is TGCGCCAGCAGCCAGGTTTTGGGCAGGCGGTTGTACGAGCAGTACTTC.

In the case of this clone: The sample holds other DNA sequences that translate to the same CDR3. CDR3 in DNA: TGTGCCAGCAGCTTAAACCCAGCGGGGGGCACAGATACGCAGTATTTT. It translates to CASSLNPAGGTDTQYF. This chain uses TRBV7-2 with TRBJ2-3, with TRBD2 matching 8 bases. In germline, CDR1 is SGHTA, CDR2 FQGNSA. V trimming: 2 bases; J trimming: 1 base; junction bases outside the gene matches: 5. CDR3 length equals 16 residues.

The CDR3 is CASTSLAGGQETQYF. DNA of the CDR3: TGTGCCAGCACCTCACTAGCGGGGGGGCAAGAGACCCAGTACTTC. V gene TRBV28 combines with J gene TRBJ2-5, with 13 bases identical to TRBD2. Germline assignment: CDR1 MDHEN and CDR2 SYDVKM. V shed 7 bases and J 2 bases; nucleotides not matched to a gene: 4. The CDR3 covers 15 residues. Full variable domain (remainder filled in from reference TRBV28 and TRBJ2-5): DVKVTQSSRYLVKRTGEKVFLECVQDMDHENMFWYRQDPGLGLRLIYFSYDVKMKEKGDIPEGYSVSREKKERFSLILESASTNQTSMYLCASTSLAGGQETQYFGPGTRLLVL.

The rearrangement uses TRBV4-2 and TRBJ1-5; 8 positions agree with TRBD1. Trimming took 2 bases from V and 9 from J; bases not matched to a gene: 12. CDR1 and CDR2 from the germline V gene are LGHNA and YNFKEQ. This CDR3 has 16 amino acids. The CDR3 nucleotides are TGTGCCAGCAGCCAATCAACGACAGGGGTCTTAGGGCCCCAGCATTTT. It encodes CASSQSTTGVLGPQHF.

This clone was seen more than once but under ten times. Its ends do not fully match the called genes, so a read error is possible. The chain has TRBV7-7 and TRBJ2-3; 7 nucleotides match TRBD2. The germline gives CDR1 SSHAT, CDR2 FNYEAQ (reference sequence). The CDR3 is 16 amino acids. The CDR3 reads CASSLGTGGSTDTQYF. CDR3 in DNA: TGTGCTAGCAGCTTAGGGACGGGAGGCAGCACAGATACGCAGTATTTT.

The genes are TRBV27 and TRBJ2-1; maybe TRBD2 (6 bases). CDR3 length equals 17 residues. V shed 2 bases and J shed 1 base, with 15 bases lying between them. Germline CDR1 reads MNHEY; CDR2 reads SMNVEV (reference sequence). The CDR3 reads CASSLQYLAVSYNEQFF. The CDR3 DNA follows: TGTGCCAGCAGTTTACAATACTTAGCGGTATCCTACAATGAGCAGTTCTTC.

The chain couples TRBV15 to TRBJ1-2, with D unclear. Trimming removed 2 bases at V and 6 bases at J, with 10 bases between. The length of the CDR3 is 13 residues. Germline values: CDR1 LNHNV, CDR2 YYDKDF (reference sequence). The CDR3 is CATSRQVLDGYTF. CDR3 nucleotides: TGTGCCACCAGCAGACAGGTTTTGGATGGCTACACCTTC.

The rearrangement joins TRBV4-2 to TRBJ2-6; 8 bases are shared with TRBD1. The CDR3 is 17 amino acids. Germline CDR1 and CDR2: LGHNA and YNFKEQ. V shed 0 bases and J 2 bases; nucleotides not matched to a gene: 3. CDR3: CASSQEPGGAGANVLTF. The CDR3 bases are TGTGCCAGCAGCCAAGAACCAGGGGGCGCTGGGGCCAACGTCCTGACTTTC.

The chain recombines TRBV20-1 with TRBJ2-7, with 7 nucleotides matching TRBD2. The V gene's germline CDR1 is DFQATT and CDR2 SNEGSKA (reference sequence). The length of the CDR3 is 14 residues. Losses at the gene ends were 3 bases for V and 0 bases for J; bases not matched to a gene: 5. This CDR3 reads CSASKGGSSYEQYV. CDR3 DNA: TGCAGTGCTAGTAAGGGCGGGAGCTCCTACGAGCAGTACGTC.